This T cell receptor (beta chain) derives from a study of T-cell memory formation after mild COVID-19. The overall study: The TCR clusters were mostly specific to one donor.

The germline CDR1 and CDR2 sequences are DFQATT and SNEGSKA (reference sequence). CDR3 size: 16 residues. V shed 2 bases and J 0 bases; nucleotides not matched to a gene: 6. Each CDR3 protein gets one entry after TCRdb re-called the 5' RACE reads with MiXCR. Altogether fewer than 200,000 distinct CDR3 sequences are present, less than 20% being singletons, with the ten largest covering roughly 3.9%. This clonotype was observed a few times. This rearrangement joins TRBV20-1 to TRBJ2-3; 9 bases are shared with TRBD2. The TCR sequence derives from a man aged 18 to 35 who had mild COVID-19 (a few samples of this study predate the infection). Cell type and time point are not known. Sequencing used PBMCs or a T cell subset sorted from them (not recorded which). CDR3 DNA: TGCAGTGCTAGACTGATGCGGGGGGGTAGCACAGATACGCAGTATTTT. Its translation is CSARLMRGGSTDTQYF.